A selection of T cell receptor beta chains follows, all from one sample in a study of graft-versus-host responses after intestinal transplantation. TCRdb keeps only in-frame clones here, not all; method: immunoSEQ multiplex PCR. The sample has roughly 110,000 clones; around 90% are singletons. The antigens of these receptors remain unknown. The sample was unstimulated CD4+ T cells sorted from spleen or lymph node cells, taken before transplant. These receptors were collected from a human donor who was the organ donor for an intestinal transplant. Both conserved end residues are part of each CDR3. The D gene is left open where the match is weak. Only some rows state a clone size, as once, few, many or a class for expanded clones.

cdr3_aa | cdr3_nt | v_call | d_call | clone_size | cdr3_length | j_call
CASSSAGDPGNEQFF | TGCGCCAGCAGCTCAGCGGGGGATCCGGGGAATGAGCAGTTCTTC | TRBV5-1 | TRBD2 | NA | 15 | TRBJ2-1
CASSYSTTGGYGYTF | TGTGCCAGCAGTTACTCGACTACAGGGGGATATGGCTACACCTTC | TRBV6-5 | TRBD1 | once | 15 | TRBJ1-2
CASSQDVGGELFF | TGTGCCAGCAGCCAAGATGTCGGGGGGGAGCTGTTTTTT | TRBV14 | NA | NA | 13 | TRBJ2-2
CASSTQGSNQPQHF | TGTGCCAGCAGTACCCAGGGAAGCAATCAGCCCCAGCATTTT | TRBV6-5 | NA | NA | 14 | TRBJ1-5
CASSPGQGASQPQHF | TGTGCCAGCAGTCCGGGACAGGGGGCCTCCCAGCCCCAGCATTTT | TRBV6-1 | TRBD1 | NA | 15 | TRBJ1-5
CASSYSGVENTIYF | TGTGCCAGCAGTTACTCAGGGGTAGAAAACACCATATATTTT | TRBV6-6 | NA | NA | 14 | TRBJ1-3
CASSSHGGARQPQHF | TGTGCCAGCAGCTCACACGGCGGGGCGCGCCAGCCCCAGCATTTT | TRBV7-9 | NA | NA | 15 | TRBJ1-5
CASSTPSGLGDTQYF | TGTGCCAGCAGTACCCCTAGCGGCCTCGGAGATACGCAGTATTTT | TRBV28 | TRBD2 | NA | 15 | TRBJ2-3
CASSYWENTEAFF | TGTGCCAGCAGTTACTGGGAGAACACTGAAGCTTTCTTT | TRBV6-5 | NA | NA | 13 | TRBJ1-1
CASSLGGAGGQRDTQYF | TGTGCCAGCAGCTTGGGAGGAGCGGGGGGGCAGAGAGATACGCAGTATTTT | TRBV5-6 | TRBD2 | NA | 17 | TRBJ2-3
CATSLWGPRGYGYTF | TGTGCCACCAGCTTGTGGGGGCCCCGGGGGTATGGCTACACCTTC | TRBV5-6 | NA | NA | 15 | TRBJ1-2
CASSSSGTHSNNEQFF | TGTGCCAGCTCTTCTTCGGGGACACATAGCAACAATGAGCAGTTCTTC | TRBV18 | NA | once | 16 | TRBJ2-1
CASTPDRLATGELFF | TGCGCCAGCACCCCGGACAGGTTGGCTACCGGGGAGCTGTTTTTT | TRBV5-1 | TRBD1 | once | 15 | TRBJ2-2
CASSFGYTGANVLTF | TGTGCCAGCAGCTTCGGCTACACTGGGGCCAACGTCCTGACTTTC | TRBV7-9 | NA | NA | 15 | TRBJ2-6
CASSIGGTVAQPQHF | TGTGCCAGTAGTATAGGGGGTACGGTTGCTCAGCCCCAGCATTTT | TRBV19 | NA | NA | 15 | TRBJ1-5
CASSSGTGFGDTQYF | TGTGCCAGCAGCTCCGGGACAGGGTTTGGAGATACGCAGTATTTT | TRBV7-8 | TRBD1 | NA | 15 | TRBJ2-3
CAWSVQRTTNEKLFF | TGTGCCTGGAGTGTACAAAGGACAACTAATGAAAAACTGTTTTTT | TRBV30 | NA | NA | 15 | TRBJ1-4
CASSLGSSGNYGYTF | TGTGCCAGCAGCTTGGGAAGTTCAGGGAACTATGGCTACACCTTC | TRBV5-6 | NA | NA | 15 | TRBJ1-2
CASGLGPSGNTIYF | TGTGCTAGTGGTTTGGGTCCCTCTGGAAACACCATATATTTT | TRBV12-5 | NA | NA | 14 | TRBJ1-3
CASSPWTGGVNTGELFF | TGTGCCAGCTCGCCTTGGACAGGGGGAGTCAACACCGGGGAGCTGTTTTTT | TRBV18 | TRBD1 | once | 17 | TRBJ2-2
CASSLTGRELNGYTF | TGTGCCAGTAGTCTGACAGGGCGCGAACTTAATGGCTACACCTTC | TRBV19 | TRBD1 | once | 15 | TRBJ1-2
CASSLERYEQYF | TGTGCCAGCAGCTTGGAAAGATACGAGCAGTACTTC | TRBV5-6 | NA | once | 12 | TRBJ2-7
CARGLAGGTEQFF | TGTGCCAGGGGACTAGCGGGGGGCACGGAGCAGTTCTTC | TRBV2 | TRBD2 | NA | 13 | TRBJ2-1
CASSPPETGFEQFF | TGTGCCAGCTCACCACCAGAAACAGGGTTTGAGCAGTTCTTC | TRBV18 | NA | few | 14 | TRBJ2-1
CSVEELVNTEAFF | TGCAGCGTTGAAGAATTGGTGAACACTGAAGCTTTCTTT | TRBV29-1 | NA | NA | 13 | TRBJ1-1
CASKTGTLGSPLHF | TGTGCCAGCAAGACCGGGACTTTGGGTTCACCCCTCCACTTT | TRBV19 | NA | once | 14 | TRBJ1-6
CASSRSKRESYNEQFF | TGCGCCAGCAGCCGATCCAAGCGGGAGTCCTACAATGAGCAGTTCTTC | TRBV4-1 | TRBD2 | NA | 16 | TRBJ2-1
CASSLAGLASQETQYF | TGTGCCAGCAGCTTAGCGGGACTAGCGAGCCAAGAGACCCAGTACTTC | TRBV7-6 | TRBD2 | NA | 16 | TRBJ2-5
CSVEGGQGNYGYTF | TGCAGCGTTGAGGGAGGACAGGGTAACTATGGCTACACCTTC | TRBV29-1 | TRBD1 | NA | 14 | TRBJ1-2
CASSYGGTGTYEQYF | TGTGCCAGCAGTTACGGGGGGACAGGGACCTACGAGCAGTACTTC | TRBV6-6 | TRBD1 | NA | 15 | TRBJ2-7
CARGQGGEKLFF | TGTGCCAGAGGACAGGGCGGCGAAAAACTGTTTTTT | TRBV2 | TRBD1 | NA | 12 | TRBJ1-4
CASRPRDRGGTEAFF | TGTGCCAGCAGACCCCGGGACAGGGGAGGTACTGAAGCTTTCTTT | TRBV6-5 | TRBD1 | NA | 15 | TRBJ1-1
CATLGQPNEKLFF | TGTGCCACCCTGGGACAGCCTAATGAAAAACTGTTTTTT | TRBV28 | TRBD1 | once | 13 | TRBJ1-4
CASSFLRVSTDTQYF | TGTGCCAGCAGTTTCTTGCGGGTGAGCACAGATACGCAGTATTTT | TRBV27 | NA | NA | 15 | TRBJ2-3
CASSWGQPAYEQYF | TGCGCCAGCAGCTGGGGACAGCCGGCCTACGAGCAGTACTTC | TRBV5-1 | TRBD1 | NA | 14 | TRBJ2-7
CASSNYRQEAYGYTF | TGTGCCAGCAGTAACTACCGACAGGAGGCCTATGGCTACACCTTC | TRBV6-5 | NA | NA | 15 | TRBJ1-2
CASSLEWETQYF | TGCGCCAGCAGCTTGGAATGGGAGACCCAGTACTTC | TRBV5-1 | NA | once | 12 | TRBJ2-5
CASSGSEMNTEAFF | TGTGCCAGCAGTGGCAGTGAAATGAACACTGAAGCTTTCTTT | TRBV6-1 | NA | NA | 14 | TRBJ1-1
CASSLPGTTWTEAFF | TGTGCCAGCAGTTTACCCGGGACCACATGGACTGAAGCTTTCTTT | TRBV6-5 | NA | NA | 15 | TRBJ1-1
CASSLVEGRVTDTQYF | TGTGCCAGCAGCTTAGTAGAGGGTAGGGTCACAGATACGCAGTATTTT | TRBV7-9 | NA | NA | 16 | TRBJ2-3
CASSMRPNAYEQYF | TGTGCCAGTAGTATGCGGCCAAACGCCTACGAGCAGTACTTC | TRBV19 | NA | NA | 14 | TRBJ2-7
CASSLIADTIYF | TGTGCCAGCAGCTTGATAGCGGACACCATATATTTT | TRBV7-2 | NA | NA | 12 | TRBJ1-3
CASSKRAGESYEQYF | TGTGCCAGCTCCAAGAGGGCAGGCGAATCCTACGAGCAGTACTTC | TRBV18 | NA | NA | 15 | TRBJ2-7
CASRNHRQGNEQFF | TGTGCCAGCAGAAACCATAGACAGGGAAATGAGCAGTTCTTC | TRBV6-5 | TRBD1 | NA | 14 | TRBJ2-1
CASSLDPGWGAGYTF | TGTGCCAGCAGCTTGGATCCAGGCTGGGGGGCCGGCTACACCTTC | TRBV5-4 | NA | NA | 15 | TRBJ1-2
CASSLRGRARNEQFF | TGTGCCAGCAGTCTCCGCGGGAGGGCCCGCAATGAGCAGTTCTTC | TRBV5-4 | TRBD2 | NA | 15 | TRBJ2-1
CASSQDAQSSYNSPLHF | TGTGCCAGCAGCCAAGATGCACAGAGCTCCTATAATTCACCCCTCCACTTT | TRBV4-2 | NA | NA | 17 | TRBJ1-6
CASRGLGRVSTDTQYF | TGTGCCAGCAGGGGTCTTGGGCGGGTGAGCACAGATACGCAGTATTTT | TRBV5-6 | NA | NA | 16 | TRBJ2-3
CASSPDRGYEQYF | TGTGCCAGCAGCCCGGACAGGGGCTACGAGCAGTACTTC | TRBV7-3 | TRBD1 | NA | 13 | TRBJ2-7
CASSLVEETQYF | TGTGCCAGCAGCTTAGTAGAGGAGACCCAGTACTTC | TRBV11-2 | NA | NA | 12 | TRBJ2-5
CAWSVADGAQPQHF | TGTGCCTGGAGTGTCGCCGACGGCGCTCAGCCCCAGCATTTT | TRBV30 | NA | NA | 14 | TRBJ1-5
CASSLMGNTEAFF | TGTGCCAGCAGCCTCATGGGGAACACTGAAGCTTTCTTT | TRBV7-8 | NA | NA | 13 | TRBJ1-1
CASSYWGFSGEQFF | TGTGCCAGCAGTTACTGGGGTTTTAGTGGTGAGCAGTTCTTC | TRBV6-6 | NA | NA | 14 | TRBJ2-1
CASSLGQGTTGELFF | TGTGCCAGCAGCTTAGGGCAGGGCACCACCGGGGAGCTGTTTTTT | TRBV7-2 | NA | NA | 15 | TRBJ2-2
CASSRLAGEYEQYF | TGCGCCAGCAGCCGACTAGCGGGGGAGTACGAGCAGTACTTC | TRBV4-1 | TRBD2 | NA | 14 | TRBJ2-7
CASREGTVRGEKLFF | TGCGCCAGCAGGGAAGGGACGGTGAGGGGTGAAAAACTGTTTTTT | TRBV5-1 | NA | NA | 15 | TRBJ1-4
CASSPRGSGTRGNEQFF | TGTGCCAGCAGCCCCCGGGGTTCCGGGACTAGAGGGAATGAGCAGTTCTTC | TRBV7-3 | TRBD2 | NA | 17 | TRBJ2-1